This is a list of T cell receptor beta chains from one sample in a study of shared clonotypes between healthy human individuals. Repertoires were generated with immunoSEQ multiplex PCR, while TCRdb's copy carries only in-frame clones and drops some. The data show about 670,000 clones, with roughly 70% seen just once and approximately 1.8% held by the top ten. Sequenced input: memory CD4+ T cells sorted from blood. The origin of the receptors is a woman in her 30s in good health. CDR3s include the opening cysteine and the closing phenylalanine or tryptophan. The order of the fields is V gene, J gene, D gene, clone size, CDR3 DNA, CDR3 protein. D genes are given only for firm matches. Where a row states a size, it is once, few, many or the class of an expanded clone; other rows omit it.

v_gene: TRBV5-1
j_gene: TRBJ2-7
d_gene: NA
abundance: NA
CDR3nt: TGCGCCAGCAGCGCGGAGAATGGATACGAGCAGTACTTC
CDR3aa: CASSAENGYEQYF

v_gene: TRBV29-1
j_gene: TRBJ2-2
d_gene: NA
abundance: once
CDR3nt: TGCAGCGTTGATAGAGGGGCCGGGGAGCTGTTTTTT
CDR3aa: CSVDRGAGELFF

v_gene: TRBV6-5
j_gene: TRBJ2-7
d_gene: TRBD1
abundance: NA
CDR3nt: TGTGCCAGCAGCACAGGGGTCCCTCCGTTGCAGTACTTC
CDR3aa: CASSTGVPPLQYF

v_gene: TRBV6-1
j_gene: TRBJ1-1
d_gene: NA
abundance: NA
CDR3nt: TGTGCCAGCAGTGAAGCGCAGGAGTTCGGCACTGAAGCTTTCTTT
CDR3aa: CASSEAQEFGTEAFF

v_gene: TRBV4-2
j_gene: TRBJ2-6
d_gene: NA
abundance: few
CDR3nt: TGTGCCAGCAGCCAAGAGACAGGACCCAACTCTGGGGCCAACGTCCTGACTTTC
CDR3aa: CASSQETGPNSGANVLTF

v_gene: TRBV20-1
j_gene: TRBJ2-7
d_gene: NA
abundance: NA
CDR3nt: TGCAGTGCTAGAGATCTGAGGGAGGAGTACTTC
CDR3aa: CSARDLREEYF

v_gene: TRBV5-1
j_gene: TRBJ1-1
d_gene: TRBD1
abundance: NA
CDR3nt: TGCGCCAGCAGACAGGGGGGACTCTTGAACACTGAAGCTTTCTTT
CDR3aa: CASRQGGLLNTEAFF

v_gene: TRBV2
j_gene: TRBJ2-2
d_gene: TRBD2
abundance: few
CDR3nt: TGTGCCAGCAGTGCACTAGCGGGAACCACCGGGGAGCTGTTTTTT
CDR3aa: CASSALAGTTGELFF

v_gene: TRBV6-6
j_gene: TRBJ2-7
d_gene: NA
abundance: NA
CDR3nt: TGTGCCAGCAGGCACTTCAGGGGATTCTCCTACGAGCAGTACTTC
CDR3aa: CASRHFRGFSYEQYF

v_gene: TRBV27
j_gene: TRBJ2-1
d_gene: TRBD2
abundance: NA
CDR3nt: TGTGCCAGCAGTTCCCCGCGACTAGCGGGAGGGGTGGACAATGAGCAGTTCTTC
CDR3aa: CASSSPRLAGGVDNEQFF

v_gene: TRBV7-3
j_gene: TRBJ2-1
d_gene: NA
abundance: NA
CDR3nt: TGTGCCAGCAGCAACAGGGTAATCGGTGAGCAGTTCTTC
CDR3aa: CASSNRVIGEQFF

v_gene: TRBV18
j_gene: TRBJ2-1
d_gene: TRBD2
abundance: NA
CDR3nt: TGTGCCAGCTCACCACTATTTGCGGGAGGGCCGGGTGAGCAGTTCTTC
CDR3aa: CASSPLFAGGPGEQFF

v_gene: TRBV5-1
j_gene: TRBJ1-1
d_gene: NA
abundance: NA
CDR3nt: TGCGCCAGCAGCTTATCTCCTTTAGGGCTGTCGAGCACTGAAGCTTTCTTT
CDR3aa: CASSLSPLGLSSTEAFF

v_gene: TRBV7-2
j_gene: TRBJ1-1
d_gene: NA
abundance: many
CDR3nt: TGTGCCAGCAGCTTCCAGAGCTACACTGAAGCTTTCTTT
CDR3aa: CASSFQSYTEAFF

v_gene: TRBV6-1
j_gene: TRBJ1-1
d_gene: NA
abundance: NA
CDR3nt: TGTGCCAGCAGTGTTTGGGGCCGGGCGGCAGGAGCTTTCTTT
CDR3aa: CASSVWGRAAGAFF

v_gene: TRBV7-3
j_gene: TRBJ2-1
d_gene: NA
abundance: NA
CDR3nt: TGTGCCAGCAGCCTCCAGGGGCCCTCAGGGAATGAGCAGTTCTTC
CDR3aa: CASSLQGPSGNEQFF

v_gene: TRBV11-2
j_gene: TRBJ1-2
d_gene: TRBD1
abundance: NA
CDR3nt: TGTGCCAGCAGCCCCACAGGGGGCCCATATGGCTACACCTTC
CDR3aa: CASSPTGGPYGYTF

v_gene: TRBV28
j_gene: TRBJ2-5
d_gene: TRBD2
abundance: many
CDR3nt: TGTGCCAGCAATGGCCGGACTAGCGTCCCGGGAACCCAGTACTTC
CDR3aa: CASNGRTSVPGTQYF